This passage covers 26 T cell receptor beta chains from one sample sequenced in a study of T cell repertoires and HLA-DP antigens. No antigens are known for them. Sequencing used immunoSEQ multiplex PCR; TCRdb keeps in-frame clones, though not all of them. The table records 65,000 to 90,000 clones, 80% of them present only once. What was sequenced was CD4+ T cells from PBMCs. These receptors all come from a man aged 60 to 75 in good health and CMV-seronegative.

This chain links TRBV30 with TRBJ2-1; 8 bases are shared with TRBD2. After removal of 3 bases from V and 4 bases from J, the junction contained 8 bases not matched to a gene. This CDR3 comprises 15 residues. The germline CDR1 and CDR2 sequences are GTSNPN and SVGIG (reference sequence). CDR3 coding DNA: TGTGCCTGGAGCGGCGGACTAGCAGGGTACAATGAGCAGTTCTTC. Its translation is CAWSGGLAGYNEQFF.

The chain employs TRBV30 and TRBJ1-3; no reliable D call. This CDR3 has 15 residues. The V gene lost 1 base and the J gene lost 0 bases, with 10 bases spanning the gap. The germline V gene encodes CDR1 GTSNPN and CDR2 SVGIG (reference sequence). The CDR3, as DNA: TGTGCCTGGAGTGGTTGGAGGTACTCTGGAAACACCATATATTTT. Encoded protein: CAWSGWRYSGNTIYF.

The CDR3 sequence: CASSQGGLGDTEAFF. The CDR3, as DNA: TGCGCCAGCAGCCAAGGGGGTCTGGGGGACACTGAAGCTTTCTTT. The J gene is TRBJ1-1, the V gene TRBV4-3, with D possibly being TRBD1 (5 bases). The CDR3 spans 15 residues. The V end was cut by 1 base, the J end by 3 bases, with 12 bases between. The germline CDR1 and CDR2 sequences are LGHNA and YSLEER.

This chain uses TRBV10-3 with TRBJ2-3, with D maybe TRBD1 (5 bases). Germline lookup yields CDR1 ENHRY and CDR2 SYGVKD. Trimming shortened V by 5 bases and J by 2 bases, and 14 bases separated the two germline ends. This CDR3 spans 15 amino acids. CDR3 in DNA: TGTGCCATCAGTCAACAGGAGCCAGTCACAGATACGCAGTATTTT. Translated, it gives CAISQQEPVTDTQYF.

The genes are TRBV7-2 and TRBJ1-4; perhaps TRBD1 as D (6 bases). Germline V gene lookup returns CDR1 SGHTA and CDR2 FQGNSA. V gave up 0 bases and J gave up 7 bases, with 12 bases separating them. The CDR3 is 15 amino acids. The CDR3 sequence is CASSLAGGGGEKLFF. The CDR3 nucleotides read TGTGCCAGCAGCTTAGCGGGTGGGGGCGGTGAAAAACTGTTTTTT.

V is TRBV4-2 and J is TRBJ2-7, with TRBD2 matching over 9 bases. The CDR3 consists of 16 residues. V lost 0 bases to trimming and J lost 2 bases; unmatched junction nucleotides: 5. Germline assignment: CDR1 LGHNA and CDR2 YNFKEQ. The CDR3 nucleotides read TGTGCCAGCAGCCAAGATATGGGACTAGCAACCTACGAGCAGTACGTC. This translates into CASSQDMGLATYEQYV.

The J gene is TRBJ2-5, the V gene TRBV9, with 10 bases that match TRBD2. The V gene's germline CDR1 is SGDLS and CDR2 YYNGEE. CDR3 length: 16 amino acids. J gave up 5 bases and V 6 bases, and 13 bases lay outside the gene matches. The CDR3 DNA reads TGTGCCAGCAACCAGGGGGGTAGCGGGAGGTGGGAGACCCAGTACTTC. Protein sequence: CASNQGGSGRWETQYF.

The gene calls are TRBV6-1 and TRBJ2-5, with 10 nucleotides matching TRBD2. The germline V gene has CDR1 MNHNS and CDR2 SASEGT. The length of the CDR3 is 15 residues. The trim removed 6 bases at V and 7 bases at J, leaving 11 bases unmatched. CDR3 protein: CASRRASGSQGTQYF. The CDR3 region has the DNA TGTGCCAGCAGAAGGGCTAGCGGGAGCCAGGGGACCCAGTACTTC.

Here the CDR3 DNA reads TGTGCCACATCGGGAAAAATTAAGCTCTCCTCTGGAAACACCATATATTTT. Its translation: CATSGKIKLSSGNTIYF. The chain carries TRBV15 and TRBJ1-3; D is unclear. V lost 9 bases and J 0 bases, leaving 21 bases between the germline ends. CDR3 length: 17 residues. Germline CDR1 is LNHNV and CDR2 is YYDKDF (reference sequence).

This chain links TRBV5-1 with TRBJ2-5; maybe TRBD1 (5 bases). Germline V gene data show CDR1 as SGHRS and CDR2 as YFSETQ. The V and J ends lost 2 bases and 2 bases respectively, with 13 bases between them. The CDR3 spans 15 residues. This CDR3 is CASSLTTGPQETQYF. The CDR3 bases are TGCGCCAGCAGCTTAACCACAGGACCGCAAGAGACCCAGTACTTC.

This clone has just one count. The rearrangement links TRBV19 to TRBJ2-3; 8 bases agree with TRBD2. The junction had 5 bases not matched to a gene; V was cut back by 2 bases and J by 1 base. CDR3 size: 16 residues. Germline CDR1 is LNHDA and CDR2 is SQIVND (reference sequence). The CDR3: CASSIPAGAGTDTQYF. The CDR3 DNA reads as TGTGCCAGTAGTATACCAGCGGGAGCAGGCACAGATACGCAGTATTTT.

CDR3 in DNA: TGTGCCATCAGTGAAATCGTGGATCAGCCCCAGCATTTT. This gives the protein CAISEIVDQPQHF. The chain uses TRBV10-3 and TRBJ1-5; D not resolved. The germline V and J ends were trimmed by 3 bases and 5 bases, with 8 bases remaining between them. Germline-derived CDR1 and CDR2 are ENHRY and SYGVKD. The CDR3 covers 13 residues.

The V call is TRBV11-3, the J call TRBJ2-2; no firm D call. Trimming shortened V by 5 bases and J by 3 bases, and 4 bases separated the two germline ends. Germline V gene sequence: CDR1 SGHNT, CDR2 YENEEA. CDR3 length: 12 amino acids. Written as DNA, the CDR3 is TGTGCCAGCAGCCCCTACACCGGGGAGCTGTTTTTT. Translated, it gives CASSPYTGELFF.

This chain joins TRBV7-2 and TRBJ1-2; no clear D. The length of the CDR3 is 14 residues. Germline V gene sequence: CDR1 SGHTA, CDR2 FQGNSA. V was trimmed by 1 base and J by 4 bases, leaving 10 bases between them. The DNA for the CDR3 is TGTGCCAGCAGCTTAGTTGTGGGTCCCTATGGCTACACCTTC. This sequence encodes CASSLVVGPYGYTF.

The chain carries TRBV11-2 and TRBJ2-7, with D uncertain. Deletions cut 3 bases from V and 2 bases from J, with 5 bases between. Germline CDR1 is SGHAT and CDR2 is FQNNGV. There are 12 residues in the CDR3. CDR3 amino acids: CASSLIAYEQYF. CDR3 coding DNA: TGTGCCAGCAGCTTGATCGCCTACGAGCAGTACTTC.

This rearrangement joins TRBV6-4 to TRBJ2-1; 9 nucleotides match TRBD2. The trim removed 8 bases at V and 10 bases at J, leaving 6 bases unmatched. The length of the CDR3 is 12 residues. Germline V CDR1 and CDR2: MRHNA, SNTAGT. The CDR3 region is CASVLAGDEQFF. Written as DNA, the CDR3 is TGTGCCAGCGTCTTAGCGGGAGACGAGCAGTTCTTC.

This clone was detected a few times. This sequence joins TRBV4-2 and TRBJ2-5, with 10 bases matching TRBD1. The CDR3 is 16 residues long. Looked up from germline, CDR1 is LGHNA and CDR2 is YNFKEQ. V gave up 0 bases and J gave up 5 bases; unmatched junction bases: 6. The CDR3, as DNA: TGTGCCAGCAGCCAAGAGGACAGGGGGGGATTGGAGACCCAGTACTTC. Protein sequence: CASSQEDRGGLETQYF.

This clone was recorded a few times. The rearrangement joins TRBV30 to TRBJ1-2, with D uncertain. CDR3 length: 15 amino acids. Deletions cut 1 base from V and 7 bases from J, with 19 bases between. Germline V gene lookup returns CDR1 GTSNPN and CDR2 SVGIG (reference sequence). The CDR3: CAWSGARTAHLGYTF. DNA for the CDR3: TGTGCCTGGAGTGGGGCACGGACCGCCCATCTTGGCTACACCTTC.

The chain uses TRBV12-1 and TRBJ2-1; the table assigns TRBD2, which was not confirmed against the DNA. TRBV12-1 is marked as a pseudogene. This CDR3 has 17 amino acids. DNA for the CDR3: TGTGCCAGCAGCTTTTTTTTGCGGGAATCCTCCTACAATGAGCAGTTCTTC. Amino acid sequence: CASSFFLRESSYNEQFF.

This clone has only one observation. The V gene is TRBV5-1, the J gene TRBJ1-2, with D perhaps matching TRBD1 (6 bases). The CDR3 runs to 14 residues. Trimming cost V 4 bases and J 8 bases, with 18 bases left between them. Per germline, CDR1 SGHRS and CDR2 YFSETQ. The CDR3 DNA sequence: TGCGCCAGCAGCCCACAACGGGGGCTGGAGGGCTACACCTTC. Translating it yields CASSPQRGLEGYTF.

The chain links TRBV7-2 to TRBJ1-5, with D hard to call. V dropped 1 base and J dropped 4 bases, with 11 bases sitting between them. Germline V gene data show CDR1 as SGHTA and CDR2 as FQGNSA. CDR3 length: 15 amino acids. The CDR3 sequence: CASSLGTQFNQPQHF. The CDR3 DNA follows: TGTGCCAGCAGCTTAGGAACACAGTTTAATCAGCCCCAGCATTTT. The full variable domain, completed using reference TRBV7-2 and TRBJ1-5, is GAGVSQSPSNKVTEKGKDVELRCDPISGHTALYWYRQSLGQGLEFLIYFQGNSAPDKSGLPSDRFSAERTGGSVSTLTIQRTQQEDSAVYLCASSLGTQFNQPQHFGDGTRLSIL.

The chain is built from TRBV11-3 and TRBJ2-3; D not resolved. This CDR3 spans 11 amino acids. The V gene's germline CDR1 is SGHNT and CDR2 YENEEA. V lost 5 bases to trimming and J lost 5 bases, with 5 bases between them. This CDR3 reads CASSLRDTQYF. CDR3 sequence (DNA): TGTGCCAGCAGCCTCAGAGATACGCAGTATTTT.

This clone was found a few times. The CDR3 protein is CASSRISFEQFF. Written as DNA, the CDR3 is TGTGCCAGCAGCCGTATCAGCTTTGAGCAGTTCTTC. This chain links TRBV14 with TRBJ2-1; no reliable D call. V dropped 4 bases and J dropped 9 bases, with 10 bases sitting between them. Per the germline V gene, CDR1 is SGHDN and CDR2 is FVKESK. CDR3 length: 12 residues.

This clone came up a few times. The chain combines TRBV7-2 with TRBJ1-3; D gene unclear. Germline CDR1 SGHTA, CDR2 FQGNSA. V was cut by 3 bases and J by 0 bases, with 9 bases left in between. The CDR3 length is 15 residues. DNA for the CDR3: TGTGCCAGCAGCTTCGGCCTCACCTCTGGAAACACCATATATTTT. Translation: CASSFGLTSGNTIYF.

The chain joins TRBV5-1 to TRBJ2-5, with D perhaps TRBD2 (6 bases). The J call may be wrong; the DNA end is better matched by TRBJ2-7. This CDR3 region has 14 residues. Per the germline V gene, CDR1 is SGHRS and CDR2 is YFSETQ. DNA of the CDR3: TGCGCCAGCAGCTCCCAAGGAGGGTTTTACGAGCAGTACTTC. This sequence encodes CASSSQGGFYEQYF.

The chain has TRBV7-6 and TRBJ2-2, with 7 bases lining up with TRBD1. Unmatched junction bases numbered 6, after V lost 6 bases and J lost 2 bases. The CDR3 sequence is 15 residues long. Germline assignment: CDR1 SGHVS and CDR2 FNYEAQ. CDR3 region: CASSRQGANTGELFF. CDR3 nucleotides: TGTGCCAGCAGTCGACAGGGCGCAAACACCGGGGAGCTGTTTTTT.